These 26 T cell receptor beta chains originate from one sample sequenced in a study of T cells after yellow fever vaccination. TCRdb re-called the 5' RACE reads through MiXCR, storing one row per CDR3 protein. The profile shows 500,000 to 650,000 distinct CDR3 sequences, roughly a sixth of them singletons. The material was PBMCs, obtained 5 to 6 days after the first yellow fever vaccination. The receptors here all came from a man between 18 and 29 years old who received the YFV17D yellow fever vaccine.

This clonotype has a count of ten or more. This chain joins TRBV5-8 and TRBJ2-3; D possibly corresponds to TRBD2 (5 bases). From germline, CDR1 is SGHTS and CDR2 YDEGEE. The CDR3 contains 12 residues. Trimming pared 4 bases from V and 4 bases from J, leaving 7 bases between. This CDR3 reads CASSRSADTQYF. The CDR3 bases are TGTGCCAGCAGCCGTAGCGCAGATACGCAGTATTTT.

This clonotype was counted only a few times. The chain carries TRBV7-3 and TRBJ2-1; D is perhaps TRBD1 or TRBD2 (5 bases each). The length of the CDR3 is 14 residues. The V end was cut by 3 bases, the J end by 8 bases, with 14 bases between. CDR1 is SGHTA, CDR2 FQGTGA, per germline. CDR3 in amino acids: CASSFLGGDHEQFF. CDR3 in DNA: TGTGCCAGCAGCTTCCTTGGTGGGGACCATGAGCAGTTCTTC. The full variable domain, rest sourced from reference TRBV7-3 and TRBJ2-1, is GAGVSQTPSNKVTEKGKYVELRCDPISGHTALYWYRQSLGQGPEFLIYFQGTGAADDSGLPNDRFFAVRPEGSVSTLKIQRTERGDSAVYLCASSFLGGDHEQFFGPGTRLTVL.

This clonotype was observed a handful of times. Here the CDR3 DNA reads TGCAGTGCTAGAGGGCACTGGACTAGCGGGGGTGGAGATACGCAGTATTTT. As protein: CSARGHWTSGGGDTQYF. The V gene is TRBV20-1, the J gene TRBJ2-3, with 13 positions matching TRBD2. CDR3 length: 17 residues. V was pared by 1 base and J by 5 bases, with 9 bases of the junction left unmatched. The germline CDR1 and CDR2 sequences are DFQATT and SNEGSKA (reference sequence).

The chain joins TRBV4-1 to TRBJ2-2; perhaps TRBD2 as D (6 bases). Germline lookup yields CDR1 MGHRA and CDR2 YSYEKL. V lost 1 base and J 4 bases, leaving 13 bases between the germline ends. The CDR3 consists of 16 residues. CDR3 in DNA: TGCGCCAGCAGCCAAGTGGCGGGGCTCAGCACCGGGGAGCTGTTTTTT. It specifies CASSQVAGLSTGELFF.

This CDR3 is CASTPGGFNEQFF. The CDR3 DNA follows: TGTGCCAGCACCCCGGGGGGTTTCAATGAGCAGTTCTTC. The chain links TRBV28 to TRBJ2-1; 7 nucleotides agree with TRBD2. The CDR3 contains 13 residues. With 7 bases clipped from V and 6 bases from J, the junction kept 6 bases outside the gene matches. CDR1 and CDR2 from the germline V gene are MDHEN and SYDVKM.

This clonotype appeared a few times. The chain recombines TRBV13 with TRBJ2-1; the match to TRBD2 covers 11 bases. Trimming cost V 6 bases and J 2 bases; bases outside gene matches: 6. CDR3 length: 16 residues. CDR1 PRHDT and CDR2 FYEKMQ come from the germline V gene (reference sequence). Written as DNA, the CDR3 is TGTGCCAGCAGGCGCCGACTAGCGGGGCCCTACAATGAGCAGTTCTTC. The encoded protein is CASRRRLAGPYNEQFF.

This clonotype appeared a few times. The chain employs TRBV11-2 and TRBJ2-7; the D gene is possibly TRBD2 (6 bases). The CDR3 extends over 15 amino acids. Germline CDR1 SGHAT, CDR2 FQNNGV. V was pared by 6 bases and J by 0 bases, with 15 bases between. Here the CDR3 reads CASRNWGVSSYEQYF. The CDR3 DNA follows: TGTGCCAGCAGAAATTGGGGGGTAAGCTCCTACGAGCAGTACTTC. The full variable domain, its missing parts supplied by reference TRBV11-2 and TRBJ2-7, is EAGVAQSPRYKIIEKRQSVAFWCNPISGHATLYWYQQILGQGPKLLIQFQNNGVVDDSQLPKDRFSAERLKGVDSTLKIQPAKLEDSAVYLCASRNWGVSSYEQYFGPGTRLTVT.

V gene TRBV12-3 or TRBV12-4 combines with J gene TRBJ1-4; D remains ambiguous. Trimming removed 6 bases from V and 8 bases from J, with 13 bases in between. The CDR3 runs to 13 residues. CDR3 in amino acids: CASSSPPREKLFF. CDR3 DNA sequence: TGTGCCAGCAGCAGCCCGCCCCGAGAAAAACTGTTTTTT.

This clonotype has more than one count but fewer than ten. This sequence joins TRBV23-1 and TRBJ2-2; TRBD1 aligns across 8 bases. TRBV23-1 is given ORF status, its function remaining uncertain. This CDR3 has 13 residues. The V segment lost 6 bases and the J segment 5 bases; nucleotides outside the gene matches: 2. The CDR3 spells CASRRQGTGELFF. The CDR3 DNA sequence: TGCGCCAGCAGACGACAGGGGACCGGGGAGCTGTTTTTT.

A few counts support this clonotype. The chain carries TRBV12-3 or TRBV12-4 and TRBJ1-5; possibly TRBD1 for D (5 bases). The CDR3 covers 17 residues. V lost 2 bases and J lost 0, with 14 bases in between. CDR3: CASSLQGNTRSNQPQHF. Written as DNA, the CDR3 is TGTGCCAGCAGTTTACAGGGAAACACGCGTAGCAATCAGCCCCAGCATTTT.

The CDR3 region has the DNA TGCAGTGCTAGAGATCTTTCATCACGCAGGTACGAGCAGTACTTC. This gives the protein CSARDLSSRRYEQYF. V and J are TRBV20-1 and TRBJ2-7; D gene ambiguous. Germline loops: CDR1 DFQATT, CDR2 SNEGSKA (reference sequence). V lost 0 bases and J lost 4, with 16 bases in between. The CDR3 contains 15 residues.

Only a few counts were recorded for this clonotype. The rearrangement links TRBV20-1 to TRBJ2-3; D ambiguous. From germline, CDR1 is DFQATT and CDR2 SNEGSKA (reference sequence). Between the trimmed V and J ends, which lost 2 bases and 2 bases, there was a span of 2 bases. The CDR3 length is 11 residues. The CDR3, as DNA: TGCAGTGCTAGATACACAGATACGCAGTATTTT. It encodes CSARYTDTQYF.

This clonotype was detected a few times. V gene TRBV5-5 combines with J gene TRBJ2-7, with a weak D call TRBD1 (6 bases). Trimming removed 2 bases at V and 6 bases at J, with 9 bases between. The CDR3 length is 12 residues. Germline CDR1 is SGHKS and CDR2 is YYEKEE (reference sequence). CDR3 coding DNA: TGTGCCAGCAGCTTATTAGGGGGCGAGCAGTACTTC. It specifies CASSLLGGEQYF.

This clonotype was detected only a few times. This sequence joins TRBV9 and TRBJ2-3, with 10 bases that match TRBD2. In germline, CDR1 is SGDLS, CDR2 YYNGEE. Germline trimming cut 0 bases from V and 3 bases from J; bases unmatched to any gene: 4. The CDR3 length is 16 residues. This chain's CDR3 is CASSVESGGATDTQYF. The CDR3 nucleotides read TGTGCCAGCAGCGTAGAGAGCGGGGGGGCAACAGATACGCAGTATTTT.

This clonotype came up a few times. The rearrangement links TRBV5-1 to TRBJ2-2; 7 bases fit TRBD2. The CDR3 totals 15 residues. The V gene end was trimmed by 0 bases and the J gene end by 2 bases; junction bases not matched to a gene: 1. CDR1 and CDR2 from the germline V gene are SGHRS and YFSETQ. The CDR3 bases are TGCGCCAGCAGCTTGGTGACTAGCAACACCGGGGAGCTGTTTTTT. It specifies CASSLVTSNTGELFF.

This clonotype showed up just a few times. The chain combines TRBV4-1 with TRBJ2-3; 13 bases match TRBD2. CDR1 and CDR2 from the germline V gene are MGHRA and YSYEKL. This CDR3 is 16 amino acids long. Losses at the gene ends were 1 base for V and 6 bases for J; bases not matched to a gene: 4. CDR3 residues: CASSQGTSGGIDTQYF. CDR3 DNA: TGCGCCAGCAGCCAAGGGACTAGCGGGGGAATCGATACGCAGTATTTT.

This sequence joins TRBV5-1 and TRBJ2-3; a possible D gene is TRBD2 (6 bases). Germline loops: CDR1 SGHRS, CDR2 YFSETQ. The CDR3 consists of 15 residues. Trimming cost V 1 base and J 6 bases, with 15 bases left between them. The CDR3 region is CASSLMAGPVDTQYF. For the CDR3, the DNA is TGCGCCAGCAGCTTGATGGCGGGGCCCGTCGATACGCAGTATTTT.

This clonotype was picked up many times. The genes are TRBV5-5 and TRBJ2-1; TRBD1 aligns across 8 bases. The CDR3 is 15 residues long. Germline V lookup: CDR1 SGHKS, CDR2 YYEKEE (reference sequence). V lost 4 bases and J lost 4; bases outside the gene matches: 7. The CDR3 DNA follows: TGTGCCAGCAGCCCACGGACAGGGTCTTACAATGAGCAGTTCTTC. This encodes CASSPRTGSYNEQFF.

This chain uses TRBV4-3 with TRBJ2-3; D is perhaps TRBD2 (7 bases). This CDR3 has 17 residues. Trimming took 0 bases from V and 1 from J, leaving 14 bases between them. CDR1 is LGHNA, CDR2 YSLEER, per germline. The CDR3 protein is CASSQDWRGLRTDTQYF. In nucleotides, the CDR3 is TGCGCCAGCAGCCAAGATTGGCGGGGGCTCCGCACAGATACGCAGTATTTT.

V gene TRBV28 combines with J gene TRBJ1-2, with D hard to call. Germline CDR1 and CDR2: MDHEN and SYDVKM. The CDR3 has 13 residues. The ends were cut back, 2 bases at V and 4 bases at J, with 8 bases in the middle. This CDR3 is CASSLGYPYGYTF. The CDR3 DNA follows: TGTGCCAGCAGTTTAGGGTATCCCTATGGCTACACCTTC.

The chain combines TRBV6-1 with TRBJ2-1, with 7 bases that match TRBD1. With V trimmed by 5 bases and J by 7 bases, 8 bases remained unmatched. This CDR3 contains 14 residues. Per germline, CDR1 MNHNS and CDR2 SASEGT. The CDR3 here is CASSTSRGRNEQFF. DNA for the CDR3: TGTGCCAGCAGTACCTCCAGGGGGAGAAATGAGCAGTTCTTC.

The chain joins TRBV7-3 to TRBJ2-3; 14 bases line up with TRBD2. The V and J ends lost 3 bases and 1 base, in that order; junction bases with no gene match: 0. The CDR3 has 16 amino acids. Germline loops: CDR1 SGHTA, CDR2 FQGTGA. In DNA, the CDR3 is TGTGCCAGCAGCTTGACTAGCGGGAGGGGCACAGATACGCAGTATTTT. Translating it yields CASSLTSGRGTDTQYF.

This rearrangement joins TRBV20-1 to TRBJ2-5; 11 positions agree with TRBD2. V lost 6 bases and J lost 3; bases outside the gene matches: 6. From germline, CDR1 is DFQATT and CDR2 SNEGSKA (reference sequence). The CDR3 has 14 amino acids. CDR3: CSATSGGEEETQYF. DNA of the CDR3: TGCAGTGCCACTAGCGGGGGCGAGGAAGAGACCCAGTACTTC.

CDR3 sequence (DNA): TGTGCCAGCAGCCCAAACTGGGACTCCTCCTCTGGGCAGTTCTTC. Translating gives CASSPNWDSSSGQFF. V and J are TRBV2 and TRBJ2-1; D is possibly TRBD2 (6 bases). The ends were cut back, 6 bases at V and 12 bases at J, with 24 bases in the middle. CDR3 length: 15 residues. CDR1 is SNHLY and CDR2 is FYNNEI in the germline V gene. The full variable domain, in which reference TRBV2 and TRBJ2-1 provide the parts outside the CDR3, is EPEVTQTPSHQVTQMGQEVILRCVPISNHLYFYWYRQILGQKVEFLVSFYNNEISEKSEIFDDQFSVERPDGSNFTLKIRSTKLEDSAMYFCASSPNWDSSSGQFFGPGTRLTVL.

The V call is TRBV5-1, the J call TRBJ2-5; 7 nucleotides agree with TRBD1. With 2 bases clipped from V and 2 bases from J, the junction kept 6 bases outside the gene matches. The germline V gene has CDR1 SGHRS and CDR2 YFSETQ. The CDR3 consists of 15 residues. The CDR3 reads CASSFLQGMQETQYF. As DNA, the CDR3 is TGCGCCAGCAGCTTCTTACAGGGGATGCAAGAGACCCAGTACTTC.

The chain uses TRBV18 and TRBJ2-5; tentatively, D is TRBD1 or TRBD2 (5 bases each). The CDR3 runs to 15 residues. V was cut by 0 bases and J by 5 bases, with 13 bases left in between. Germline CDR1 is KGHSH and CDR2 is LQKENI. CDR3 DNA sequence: TGTGCCAGCTCACCACCGTCGGGGCGGAGGGAGACCCAGTACTTC. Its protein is CASSPPSGRRETQYF.